This T cell receptor beta chain stems from a study of blood T cells in healthy people across ages. This clonotype has just a few counts. V lost 1 base to trimming and J lost 4 bases, with 9 bases between them. Germline CDR1 and CDR2: LGHDT and YNNKEL (reference sequence). CDR3 length equals 14 residues. Primers used in a second PCR of about 6 to 11 cycles were a sample-barcoded 5' primer and a J-beta primer mix. Each CDR3 protein is one row after TCRdb ran MiXCR on the 5' RACE reads. The repertoire holds about 930,000 distinct CDR3 sequences, with about 29% as singletons. The same specimen was also included in a second study, on T cells of mothers and their children.

Source material: blood. This clonotype originated in a woman aged 40 to 50 in good health. The chain links TRBV3-1 to TRBJ2-3; TRBD2 might be the D (5 bases). CDR3: CASSQVNGADTQYF. As DNA, the CDR3 is TGTGCCAGCAGCCAAGTTAACGGGGCAGATACGCAGTATTTT.